The 6 T cell receptor beta chains given below trace back to one sample, sequenced in a study of blood T cell repertoires in COVID-19. Profiled with immunoSEQ multiplex PCR; TCRdb holds only in-frame clones, not every one. In the table there are fewer than 250,000 clones, 86% of which are singletons. The sample consisted of peripheral blood. These receptors were collected from a woman of 80 years or more with COVID-19, enrolled during active disease.

V and J are TRBV5-8 and TRBJ1-3; D is undetermined. CDR3 length: 12 residues. Germline CDR1 SGHTS, CDR2 YDEGEE. Trimming cost V 3 bases and J 4 bases, with 5 bases left between them. CDR3: CASSYRGNTIYF. DNA of the CDR3: TGTGCCAGCAGCTACAGAGGAAACACCATATATTTT.

The chain combines TRBV19 with TRBJ1-2, with TRBD1 matching 9 bases. The CDR3 runs 14 residues. Germline assignment: CDR1 LNHDA and CDR2 SQIVND (reference sequence). Trimming took 5 bases from V and 3 from J; bases not matched to a gene: 4. The CDR3 region has the DNA TGTGCCAGTAGTCTTACAGGGGGCGACTATGGCTACACCTTC. This gives the protein CASSLTGGDYGYTF.

This sequence joins TRBV2 and TRBJ2-7; 7 bases match TRBD1. V lost 8 bases, J lost 2 bases, and 6 bases stayed unmatched. This CDR3 is 13 amino acids long. Germline V gene sequence: CDR1 SNHLY, CDR2 FYNNEI. The CDR3 DNA sequence: TGTGCCAGCGGCCGGGACAGCCCCTACGAGCAGTACTTC. This sequence encodes CASGRDSPYEQYF.

V is TRBV6-4 and J is TRBJ2-5, with TRBD2 identical over 12 bases. V gave up 6 bases and J gave up 7 bases; unmatched junction bases: 12. The CDR3 loop spans 16 amino acids. Germline V CDR1 and CDR2: MRHNA, SNTAGT. CDR3 amino acids: CASRIRTSGVRGTQYF. In DNA form, the CDR3 reads TGTGCCAGCAGGATTAGGACTAGCGGGGTTAGGGGGACCCAGTACTTC.

CDR3 coding DNA: TGTGCCAGTAGTAAACGAGACAGGGGCCCCAATCAGCCCCAGCATTTT. It encodes CASSKRDRGPNQPQHF. The rearrangement links TRBV19 to TRBJ1-5; 8 nucleotides align to TRBD1. Trimming at V came to 4 bases and at J to 3 bases, leaving 8 bases not matched to a gene. The CDR3 covers 16 residues. CDR1 and CDR2 from the germline V gene are LNHDA and SQIVND (reference sequence).

The chain joins TRBV5-1 to TRBJ2-7; D unresolved. The length of the CDR3 is 14 residues. Trimming removed 0 bases at V and 0 bases at J, with 7 bases between. CDR1 SGHRS and CDR2 YFSETQ come from the germline V gene. The CDR3 coding sequence is TGCGCCAGCAGCTTGGGACGGAGCTCCTACGAGCAGTACTTC. Its translation: CASSLGRSSYEQYF.